These T cell receptor beta chains were read from a single sample in a study of PD-L1 blockade in urothelial cancer. Profiled with immunoSEQ multiplex PCR; TCRdb holds only in-frame clones, not every one. The sample lists about 74,000 clones, roughly 80% occurring once. The input for sequencing was PBMCs, taken around atezolizumab (anti-PD-L1) treatment. The receptor source for this set is a man between 65 and 80 years old with urothelial cancer. Both conserved end residues are trimmed from each CDR3.

v_gene	j_gene	CDR3aa
TRBV7-9	TRBJ2-5	ASSGGETQY
TRBV10-3	TRBJ2-1	AISDRREPKQF
TRBV18	TRBJ1-5	ASSITRQGDQPQH
TRBV28	TRBJ2-1	ASSSREGGRSSSEQF
TRBV27	TRBJ2-4	ASSPKFIWAKNIQY
TRBV10-1	TRBJ1-1	ASSESRGTEAF
TRBV30	TRBJ1-1	AWSVSGRTEAF
TRBV6-6	TRBJ2-1	ASSDSGRVFNEQF
TRBV27	TRBJ2-2	ASSLGGRSTGELF
TRBV29-1	TRBJ1-5	SVVNSSGTGGSKPQH
TRBV6-5	TRBJ1-1	ASSIQGTATEAF